This is a list of T cell receptor beta chains from one sample in a study of control samples from healthy donors and cancer patients. Method: immunoSEQ multiplex PCR; TCRdb's copy keeps in-frame clones and lacks some. The sample yields 150,000 to 200,000 clones, 70% to 90% seen once. Sequenced: blood. The receptors here all came from a man younger than 40 in good health. Each CDR3 is given with its conserved first and last residue. The D gene is left open where the match is weak. Clone size is not always given. Where it is, it says once, few, many or a class for expanded clones.

TRBJ1-5	-	once	TRBV12-5	CASGQGGNQPQHF	TGTGCTAGTGGACAGGGAGGCAATCAGCCCCAGCATTTT
TRBJ1-5	-	-	TRBV19	CATTGQYDQPQHF	TGTGCCACCACAGGACAGTATGATCAGCCCCAGCATTTT
TRBJ2-2	TRBD2	-	TRBV7-6	CASSSTSGGREAGELFF	TGTGCCAGCAGTTCGACTAGCGGGGGCCGGGAGGCCGGGGAGCTGTTTTTT
TRBJ1-5	-	once	TRBV5-8	CASSLTIPEQPQHF	TGTGCCAGCAGCTTAACTATCCCCGAGCAGCCCCAGCATTTT
TRBJ2-1	-	-	TRBV6-5	CASRVGQYNEQFF	TGTGCCAGCAGGGTCGGACAGTACAATGAGCAGTTCTTC
TRBJ2-7	-	-	TRBV5-1	CASSLGDGTAAYEQYF	TGCGCCAGCAGCTTGGGTGATGGGACGGCAGCCTACGAGCAGTACTTC
TRBJ1-2	-	-	TRBV6-1	CASSEALDGGLGYTF	TGTGCCAGCAGTGAAGCGCTGGACGGGGGATTGGGCTACACCTTC
TRBJ2-2	TRBD1	-	TRBV24-1	CATSDNWTGGGELFF	TGTGCCACCAGTGACAACTGGACAGGGGGCGGGGAGCTGTTTTTT
TRBJ2-4	-	-	TRBV27	CASSFSGRSIQYF	TGTGCCAGCAGTTTTAGCGGCAGGAGCATTCAGTACTTC
TRBJ1-2	-	-	TRBV6-5	CASSYSSYGYTF	TGTGCCAGCAGTTACTCGTCCTATGGCTACACCTTC
TRBJ2-1	-	once	TRBV11-2	CASTPSVRLAEQFF	TGTGCCAGCACCCCTTCGGTCCGGCTAGCTGAGCAGTTCTTC